This entry lists 8 T cell receptor beta chains sequenced from one sample in a study of shared clonotypes between healthy human individuals. Clones were read by immunoSEQ multiplex PCR, and TCRdb kept only the in-frame ones, dropping some. The table lists about 2.4 million clones, approximately 94% of them singletons, with more than 0.12% in the top ten. Sample: naive CD4+ T cells sorted from blood. The subset was: CD45RA+ positively selected. The receptors were gathered from a young man in good health.

This chain joins TRBV12-5 and TRBJ2-3; 8 bases fit TRBD2. Germline CDR1 LGHNT, CDR2 FRNRAP. V shed 6 bases, J shed 0 bases, and the junction held 8 bases outside the gene matches. This CDR3 has 16 amino acids. Written as DNA, the CDR3 is TGTGCTAGTGGCCCGGGTGCTAGCGGGAGCACAGATACGCAGTATTTT. Its protein is CASGPGASGSTDTQYF. The entire variable domain, with the rest obtained from reference TRBV12-5 and TRBJ2-3, is as follows: DARVTQTPRHKVTEMGQEVTMRCQPILGHNTVFWYRQTMMQGLELLAYFRNRAPLDDSGMPKDRFSAEMPDATLATLKIQPSEPRDSAVYFCASGPGASGSTDTQYFGPGTRLTVL.

The V and J genes are TRBV7-9 and TRBJ2-1, with TRBD2 matching 8 bases. Germline V gene sequence: CDR1 SEHNR, CDR2 FQNEAQ (reference sequence). This CDR3 contains 15 residues. With 5 bases clipped from V and 1 base from J, the junction kept 4 bases outside the gene matches. The CDR3 spells CASSPLAGSYNEQFF. In nucleotides, the CDR3 is TGTGCCAGCAGCCCTTTAGCGGGATCCTACAATGAGCAGTTCTTC.

The V gene is TRBV11-2, the J gene TRBJ2-4, with D unresolved. V was cut by 5 bases and J by 10 bases, with 12 bases left in between. This CDR3 contains 12 residues. Germline CDR1 is SGHAT and CDR2 is FQNNGV. The CDR3 DNA reads TGTGCCAGCAGCCCCGGGCTATCTATTCAGTACTTC. This translates into CASSPGLSIQYF.

In this sample, this clone turned up once. The chain couples TRBV7-9 to TRBJ1-1, with TRBD1 identical over 7 bases. The V gene end was trimmed by 4 bases and the J gene end by 4 bases; junction bases not matched to a gene: 9. There are 15 residues in the CDR3. The germline CDR1 and CDR2 sequences are SEHNR and FQNEAQ (reference sequence). The chain's CDR3 is CASSSGGTIGTEAFF. CDR3 coding DNA: TGTGCCAGCAGCTCAGGGGGGACGATAGGCACTGAAGCTTTCTTT. Looking up the rest from reference TRBV7-9 and TRBJ1-1 gives the full variable domain: DTGVSQNPRHKITKRGQNVTFRCDPISEHNRLYWYRQTLGQGPEFLTYFQNEAQLEKSRLLSDRFSAERPKGSFSTLEIQRTEQGDSAMYLCASSSGGTIGTEAFFGQGTRLTVV.

CDR3 sequence reads: CASSPRAEYTEAFF. DNA for the CDR3: TGTGCCAGCTCACCGCGGGCGGAGTACACTGAAGCTTTCTTT. The rearrangement uses TRBV18 and TRBJ1-1; D gene uncertain. The CDR3 is made up of 14 amino acids. The V and J ends lost 3 bases and 3 bases respectively, with 11 bases between them. Germline loops: CDR1 KGHSH, CDR2 LQKENI.

The V gene is TRBV28, the J gene TRBJ2-7; D tentatively reads TRBD1 or TRBD2 (6 bases each). Deletions cut 8 bases from V and 2 bases from J, with 16 bases between. The CDR3 runs 14 residues. The V gene's germline CDR1 is MDHEN and CDR2 SYDVKM. The CDR3 here is CASFGAGHTYEQYF. The CDR3, as DNA: TGTGCCAGCTTTGGGGCGGGACACACCTACGAGCAGTACTTC.

Here the CDR3 reads CASSPGTGGRGNQPQHF. The DNA for the CDR3 is TGTGCCAGCAGTCCCGGGACAGGAGGAAGAGGGAATCAGCCCCAGCATTTT. The V and J genes are TRBV27 and TRBJ1-5; 8 bases match TRBD1. The V gene's germline CDR1 is MNHEY and CDR2 SMNVEV (reference sequence). This CDR3 contains 17 residues. V dropped 5 bases and J dropped 4; count of bases not matched to a gene: 13.

The CDR3 protein is CASSFSTSGEVTDTQYF. CDR3 bases: TGCGCCAGCAGCTTTTCTACTAGCGGGGAGGTCACAGATACGCAGTATTTT. This chain connects TRBV5-1 to TRBJ2-3, with 10 nucleotides matching TRBD2. Losses at the gene ends were 2 bases for V and 2 bases for J; bases not matched to a gene: 8. The germline CDR1 and CDR2 sequences are SGHRS and YFSETQ. The length of the CDR3 is 17 residues. Full variable domain (remainder filled in from reference TRBV5-1 and TRBJ2-3): KAGVTQTPRYLIKTRGQQVTLSCSPISGHRSVSWYQQTPGQGLQFLFEYFSETQRNKGNFPGRFSGRQFSNSRSEMNVSTLELGDSALYLCASSFSTSGEVTDTQYFGPGTRLTVL.